The rows below give T cell receptor beta chains drawn from one sample of a study of blood T cell repertoires in COVID-19. Using immunoSEQ multiplex PCR, the repertoire was profiled, and TCRdb retains in-frame clones only, with some absent. The table lists more than 60,000 clones, approximately 90% of them singletons. The sequenced sample consisted of PBMCs or T cells enriched from blood (not recorded which). All receptors derive from a middle-aged woman who had recovered from COVID-19. Each CDR3 is given with its conserved first and last residue. D genes are given only for firm matches. Size tells how often a clone was seen (once, few, many) or the class of an expanded clone, and some rows leave it out.

v_gene	d_gene	abundance	j_gene	CDR3nt	CDR3aa
TRBV19	TRBD1	NA	TRBJ1-2	TGTGCCAGTAGTATAGCGGCAGGGGGCGGCTATGGCTACACCTTC	CASSIAAGGGYGYTF
TRBV5-4	TRBD1	NA	TRBJ1-1	TGTGCCAGCAGCTCACAGACAGGGGGCAATACTGAAGCTTTCTTT	CASSSQTGGNTEAFF
TRBV19	NA	NA	TRBJ1-2	TGTGCCAGTAGTGCCTCAGTGGATGGCTACACCTTC	CASSASVDGYTF
TRBV2	NA	NA	TRBJ2-5	TGTGCCAGCAGGCCGACTAAAAACCAAGAGACCCAGTACTTC	CASRPTKNQETQYF
TRBV5-1	NA	NA	TRBJ1-2	TGCGCCAGCAGCACCAGGACAGATTACTATGGCTACACCTTC	CASSTRTDYYGYTF
TRBV25-1	NA	NA	TRBJ2-5	TGTGCCAGCGGAAGGACAGTCCGGGAGACCCAGTACTTC	CASGRTVRETQYF
TRBV27	NA	NA	TRBJ1-5	TGTGCCAGCACCTCTCTACAGGGTGGGGTCAATCAGCCCCAGCATTTT	CASTSLQGGVNQPQHF
TRBV7-6	TRBD1	NA	TRBJ1-4	TGTGCCAGCAGCAATAACAGGGGGGGGCATGCATCAAAACTGTTTTTT	CASSNNRGGHASKLFF
TRBV3-1/TRBV3-2	NA	NA	TRBJ1-2	TGTGCCAGCAGCCAAGTTCAGGGAGGGAACTATGGCTACACCTTC	CASSQVQGGNYGYTF
TRBV7-9	NA	once	TRBJ1-6	TGTGCCAGCAGCCCCCCCGGGCAGGGAGGCTCACCCCTCCACTTT	CASSPPGQGGSPLHF
TRBV6-5	NA	NA	TRBJ2-5	TGTGCCAGCAGTTACTTTCCGGGACACCGGGAAGAGACCCAGTACTTC	CASSYFPGHREETQYF
TRBV23-1	NA	NA	TRBJ1-2	TGCGCCAGCAGTCAATCGGGTTCGGAAGGGGCTTACGGCTACACCTTC	CASSQSGSEGAYGYTF
TRBV7-8	NA	once	TRBJ1-6	TGTGCCAGCAGCTTAGTCGAGGGAAGCTCCTATAATTCACCCCTCCACTTT	CASSLVEGSSYNSPLHF
TRBV21-1	NA	NA	TRBJ1-2	TGTGCCAGCAGCCGACCTACAGGGCTCTATGGCTACACCTTC	CASSRPTGLYGYTF
TRBV15	NA	NA	TRBJ1-2	TGTGCCACCAGCAGGGCAGGAATTGGCTACACCTTC	CATSRAGIGYTF
TRBV12-3/TRBV12-4	TRBD1	NA	TRBJ2-2	TGTGCCAGCAGGGGACAGGGGGAAGGGGAGCTGTTTTTT	CASRGQGEGELFF
TRBV19	NA	NA	TRBJ1-1	TGTGCCAGTAGGGGGGGGCTGAGGAGCGGGAACACTGAAGCTTTCTTT	CASRGGLRSGNTEAFF
TRBV3-1/TRBV3-2	NA	NA	TRBJ1-2	TGTGCCAGCAACCTACAGGGTAGCTATGGCTACACCTTC	CASNLQGSYGYTF
TRBV9	TRBD1	NA	TRBJ2-7	TGTGCCAGCAGCGTAGCGGCGCAGGGGGCCTACGAGCAGTACTTC	CASSVAAQGAYEQYF
TRBV7-9	NA	NA	TRBJ1-2	TGTGCCAGCAGCCCCGCCGCAGGACTGAACTATGGCTACACCTTC	CASSPAAGLNYGYTF
TRBV6-1	NA	few	TRBJ1-5	TGTGCCAGCAGTGAGACAATAGGCCAGCCCCAGCATTTT	CASSETIGQPQHF
TRBV6-5	NA	NA	TRBJ2-7	TGTGCCAGCAGTTACGGGGGCCCAACCTCCTACGAGCAGTACTTC	CASSYGGPTSYEQYF
TRBV5-1	TRBD1	NA	TRBJ1-5	TGCGCCAGCAGCCCGGGACAGGGGGGGAATCAGCCCCAGCATTTT	CASSPGQGGNQPQHF
TRBV5-6	NA	NA	TRBJ2-7	TGTGCCAGCAGTATTAGGACGGGGTTTGGTTACGAGCAGTACTTC	CASSIRTGFGYEQYF
TRBV3-1/TRBV3-2	TRBD2	NA	TRBJ2-3	TGTGCCAGCAGCCAAGATTGGGGATTAGCGGGTCATAGCACAGATACGCAGTATTTT	CASSQDWGLAGHSTDTQYF
TRBV29-1	NA	NA	TRBJ2-7	NA	CSVSNFQVSSGEQYF
TRBV5-1	TRBD2	NA	TRBJ2-3	TGCGCCAGCACTTGGATTAGCGGGGCAACAGATACGCAGTATTTT	CASTWISGATDTQYF
TRBV19	NA	NA	TRBJ2-2	TGTGCCAGTAGGGTCGGTAGACAGAACACCGGGGAGCTGTTTTTT	CASRVGRQNTGELFF
TRBV28	NA	NA	TRBJ2-7	TGTGCCAGCAGCCAAAGGCGGGGAAAGACCTACGAGCAGTACTTC	CASSQRRGKTYEQYF
TRBV5-8	NA	NA	TRBJ1-2	TGTGCCAGCAGCTCCGCGGACAGTAAGGAACACTATGGCTACACCTTC	CASSSADSKEHYGYTF
TRBV5-1	TRBD1	NA	TRBJ1-6	TGCGCCAGCAGCTTGGGACAGGGGGCTTCACCCCTCCACTTT	CASSLGQGASPLHF
TRBV5-1	TRBD2	NA	TRBJ2-3	TGCGCCAGCAGCTTAGCGGGGGGGCCAACAGATACGCAGTATTTT	CASSLAGGPTDTQYF
TRBV11-3	NA	NA	TRBJ2-6	TGTGCCAGCAGGGGGCAGGCGACTGGGGCCAACGTCCTGACTTTC	CASRGQATGANVLTF
TRBV4-1	NA	once	TRBJ2-1	TGCGCCAGCAGCCAAGAGGCCCCCATCAGGGGTGAGCAGTTCTTC	CASSQEAPIRGEQFF
TRBV5-1	NA	NA	TRBJ2-1	TGCGCCAGCAGCTTGGAGGGGGTATCATACAATGAGCAGTTCTTC	CASSLEGVSYNEQFF
TRBV3-1/TRBV3-2	NA	NA	TRBJ1-4	TGTGCCAGCAGCCAAGATGGGGGGTATGATGAAAAACTGTTTTTT	CASSQDGGYDEKLFF
TRBV7-8	NA	NA	TRBJ2-1	TGTGCCAGCACCACTCCAATTGATGAGCAGTTCTTC	CASTTPIDEQFF
TRBV14	NA	NA	TRBJ2-1	TGTGCCAGCAGCCAAGAAGGGGGGGGCGGAGGGCAGTTCTTC	CASSQEGGGGGQFF
TRBV12-3/TRBV12-4	TRBD2	NA	TRBJ2-7	TGTGCCAGGACCGTAGCGGGGGGATACGAGCAGTACTTC	CARTVAGGYEQYF
TRBV6-5	NA	NA	TRBJ1-2	TGTGCCAGCAGTCCCCGGGAATCGGGGGGCTACACCTTC	CASSPRESGGYTF
TRBV5-1	NA	NA	TRBJ1-2	TGCGCCAGCAGCTTCGACAGGAATAACTATGGCTACACCTTC	CASSFDRNNYGYTF
TRBV27	TRBD1	NA	TRBJ1-4	TGTGCCAGCGGAACGACAGGGTTAAGGGAAAAACTGTTTTTT	CASGTTGLREKLFF
TRBV29-1	TRBD1	NA	TRBJ2-3	TGCAGCGTTGAGTCGGGCCGCGGGACAGGGGACCCAGATACGCAGTATTTT	CSVESGRGTGDPDTQYF
TRBV5-4	TRBD1	NA	TRBJ1-1	TGTGCCAGCAGCTTGACAGGGGGCGTTCGGACTGAAGCTTTCTTT	CASSLTGGVRTEAFF
TRBV5-1	TRBD2	once	TRBJ2-2	TGCGCCAGCAGTTTTGGACTAGCGGGGGACGGGGAGCTGTTTTTT	CASSFGLAGDGELFF
TRBV5-1	NA	NA	TRBJ2-7	TGCGCCAGCAGCTTGGCCACCGGGAGCCACGAGCAGTACTTC	CASSLATGSHEQYF
TRBV5-1	NA	NA	TRBJ1-1	TGCGCCAGCAGCCGGGAGGGGGGCGAGGGTGAAGCTTTCTTT	CASSREGGEGEAFF
TRBV19	TRBD2	NA	TRBJ2-5	TGTGCCAGTCAGCGGGGGAACCAAGAGACCCAGTACTTC	CASQRGNQETQYF
TRBV27	NA	NA	TRBJ2-5	TGTGCCAGCGACACTCAAGAGACCCAGTACTTC	CASDTQETQYF
TRBV2	NA	NA	TRBJ2-5	TGTGCCAGCCTTCAAGAGACCCAGTACTTC	CASLQETQYF